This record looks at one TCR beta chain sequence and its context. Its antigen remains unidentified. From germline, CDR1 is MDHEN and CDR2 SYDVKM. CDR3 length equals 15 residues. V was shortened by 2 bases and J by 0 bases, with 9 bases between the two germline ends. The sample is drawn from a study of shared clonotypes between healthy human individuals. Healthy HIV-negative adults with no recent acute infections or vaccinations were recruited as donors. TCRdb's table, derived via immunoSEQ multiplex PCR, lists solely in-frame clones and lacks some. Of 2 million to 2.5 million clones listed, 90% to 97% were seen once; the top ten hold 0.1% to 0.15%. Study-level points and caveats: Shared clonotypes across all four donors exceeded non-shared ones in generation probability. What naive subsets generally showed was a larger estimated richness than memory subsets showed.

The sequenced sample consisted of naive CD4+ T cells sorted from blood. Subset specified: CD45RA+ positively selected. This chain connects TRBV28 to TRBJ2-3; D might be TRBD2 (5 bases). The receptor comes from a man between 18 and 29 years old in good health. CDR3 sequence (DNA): TGTGCCAGCAGTTTAGCGGGTATTAGCACAGATACGCAGTATTTT. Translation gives CASSLAGISTDTQYF. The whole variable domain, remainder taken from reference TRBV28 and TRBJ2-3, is DVKVTQSSRYLVKRTGEKVFLECVQDMDHENMFWYRQDPGLGLRLIYFSYDVKMKEKGDIPEGYSVSREKKERFSLILESASTNQTSMYLCASSLAGISTDTQYFGPGTRLTVL.